This T cell receptor (beta chain) was found in a study of STAT5B mutations in CD4+ large granular lymphocyte leukemia. Study-wide findings and caveats: No patients shared main leukemic clonotypes, though roughly 27% appeared at low frequency elsewhere. TRBV06-family usage was enriched in top patient clones (8/27) versus controls (2/35).

The assay was immunoSEQ multiplex PCR, and TCRdb's table has in-frame clones only and misses some. The sample carries some 38,000 clones, 75% to 85% recorded once. Germline-derived CDR1 and CDR2 are ENHRY and SYGVKD. With V trimmed by 3 bases and J by 4 bases, 6 bases remained unmatched. This CDR3 spans 16 amino acids. This clone was picked up one time. Its antigen is as yet unknown. The sequence was collected from a human donor in good health. The genes are TRBV10-3 and TRBJ2-2; TRBD1 matches at 9 bases. The sample consisted of CD4+ T cells from blood buffy coats. The CDR3 DNA sequence: TGTGCCATCAGTGAAAGGGGACAGGGAGTCACCGGGGAGCTGTTTTTT. As protein: CAISERGQGVTGELFF.